The 2 T cell receptor beta chains reported below all come from one sample, sequenced in a study of T cell changes during pregnancy in multiple sclerosis. Assay: immunoSEQ multiplex PCR; the TCRdb copy retains only in-frame clones and omits some. The sample lists 60,000 or so clones, roughly 89% occurring once. Specimen: peripheral blood from another person, used as feeder cells. These receptors were taken from a human donor whose cells served as feeder cells for cultures in a pregnancy study.

The J gene is TRBJ2-7, the V gene TRBV5-1; D is possibly TRBD2 (5 bases). Trimming took off 4 bases at V and 6 bases at J, with 11 bases between the two ends. The CDR3 is 12 amino acids. Germline assignment: CDR1 SGHRS and CDR2 YFSETQ. In DNA form, the CDR3 reads TGCGCCAGCAGCAGCGGACTTGGCGAGCAGTACTTC. This gives the protein CASSSGLGEQYF.

V is TRBV11-2 and J is TRBJ2-7, with 9 bases aligning to TRBD1. Trimming took 1 base from V and 5 from J; bases not matched to a gene: 3. This CDR3 spans 14 amino acids. CDR1 and CDR2 from the germline V gene are SGHAT and FQNNGV. As DNA, the CDR3 is TGTGCCAGCAGCTTAGCCGGGACAGGGAACGAGCAGTACTTC. This codes for CASSLAGTGNEQYF.